This TCR beta chain was recovered during a study of tumor-infiltrating lymphocytes in primary liver carcinoma. The overall study: All patients, whether men or women, fell within 30 to 69 years of age.

Investigators took RNA and DNA out together from roughly 21-30 mg of unsorted bulk tissue. By surgical resection, the patients were treated for their primary liver carcinoma. Five separate regions were sampled from each tumor. Researchers generated TCR beta cDNA from approximately 520 ng of total RNA, relying on a constant-region primer. TCR beta libraries came from three nested multiplex PCR rounds using slightly modified ARM-PCR. Forward primers for TRBV1-TRBV30 and a C-beta reverse primer served the first two PCR rounds, at about 10 cycles each. TCRdb called the multiplex PCR reads again in MiXCR, with one record for every CDR3 protein. The sample has approximately 110,000 distinct CDR3 sequences; around 62% are singletons. CDR1 and CDR2 (germline): GTSNPN, SVGIG (reference sequence). The CDR3 loop spans 14 amino acids. Germline trimming cut 0 bases from V and 6 bases from J; bases unmatched to any gene: 6.

This rearrangement joins TRBV30 to TRBJ2-5; TRBD2 matches at 8 bases. This receptor was identified in a woman aged 60 to 75 with primary liver carcinoma and hepatitis B virus infection. The sample consisted of liver tumor tissue from sampling region 1. Indicated subset: tumor region T1, superior pole. Here the CDR3 DNA reads TGTGCCTGGAGTGTGGCAGCGGGAGCGAAGACCCAGTACTTC. As protein: CAWSVAAGAKTQYF.